The T cell receptor beta chain under discussion was sequenced for a study of blood T cell repertoires in COVID-19. The study assigned cohorts using participant-reported clinical history. There are 14 residues in the CDR3. Per germline, CDR1 SGHRS and CDR2 YFSETQ. V lost 4 bases to trimming and J lost 8 bases; unmatched junction nucleotides: 6. Generated by immunoSEQ multiplex PCR, the TCRdb table keeps only in-frame clones and is missing some. The table has about 430,000 clones, around 87% seen once. The clonotype comes from a man aged 25-40 years who had recovered from COVID-19. The chain joins TRBV5-1 to TRBJ2-1; 10 bases match TRBD2. Sequences were obtained from PBMCs or T cells enriched from blood (not recorded which). The CDR3 here is CASSGGLARDEQFF. CDR3 bases: TGCGCCAGCAGCGGGGGACTAGCGAGGGATGAGCAGTTCTTC.